This section outlines one T cell receptor (beta chain) sequence together with its context. The target antigen is unknown. The data originate from a study of shared clonotypes between healthy human individuals. Looking at the study overall: CD4 naive and CD4 memory each took three plates per donor, while CD8 naive took two and CD8 memory one. Study outcomes and limitations: Only blood was sampled, and tissue TCR repertoires likely differ from blood ones.

Naive CD8 cells, CD45RO-negative and positively selected for CCR7, excluded terminally differentiated effector memory CD45RA+ cells. Healthy adults negative for HIV, lacking recent acute infections or vaccinations, served as donors. V was clipped by 6 bases and J by 6 bases; unmatched bases: 9. This CDR3 spans 15 amino acids. Germline V gene data show CDR1 as MNHEY and CDR2 as SMNVEV (reference sequence). TCRdb keeps only in-frame clones here, not all; method: immunoSEQ multiplex PCR. The data show around 2.1 million clones, roughly 91% seen once. This sequence joins TRBV27 and TRBJ1-5, with 9 bases that match TRBD1. The sample taken for sequencing was naive CD8+ T cells from PBMCs. The TCR comes from a man between 18 and 29 years old in good health. Some clones in this sample may be carry-over from other donors' samples. The CDR3 DNA is TGTGCCAGCAGAAGATTACAGGGGGCAGGTCAGCCCCAGCATTTT. Its protein product is CASRRLQGAGQPQHF.